This T cell receptor (beta chain) is drawn from a study of CD8 T cells in seronegative destructive rheumatoid arthritis (dated by TCRdb to 2020 to 2021). For the wider study: At the time of sampling, biological drugs were being given to seven out of the eight CND-RA patients. Comparison cohorts of seropositive RA, seronegative RA and healthy controls came from an earlier published TCRbeta dataset rather than new sequencing. Peripheral CD8+ TCRbeta repertoires were compared between CCP-negative destructive rheumatoid arthritis (CND-RA) patients and newly diagnosed seropositive RA, seronegative RA and healthy controls. The paper's findings and limits, for the study overall: After adjusting for age, CND-RA patients appeared to have less diverse, more clonal CD8+ TCRbeta repertoires than other RA subtypes. The small size of the CND-RA cohort was acknowledged as a limitation of the study. Across the approximately 100,000 clonotypes tested, no public clonotype enrichment was retained after Benjamini-Hochberg correction. Because no diagnostic samples were available, the TCR repertoire differences may partly reflect poor disease control over the years rather than being present at onset. CND-RA patients appeared to carry a distinct set of enriched public clonotypes, which the authors read as support for a separate disease subset. More CMV-reactive and fewer influenza A-reactive CD8+ TCRbeta sequences were observed in CND-RA repertoires than in controls and other RA subtypes.

Of note for this clone: Its target antigen remains unknown. No clone much larger than this one lies a single base away; base qualities are absent.

Genomic DNA from CD8+ cells was used for TCRbeta sequencing according to the manufacturer's instructions. A genomics technology centre in Finland performed the TCRbeta sequencing with the immunoSEQ assay. The authors' pipeline ran thus. Clonotype tables produced by the immunoSEQ preprocessing pipeline were converted into VDJtools format, and non-productive clonotypes were filtered out. Any sample with fewer than 10,000 reads was excluded, the remaining samples were subsampled to 10,000 reads, and most of the eight CND-RA samples made it through. Shannon-Wiener, Simpson and clonality indices were calculated with the VDJtools CalcDiversityStats function on data subsampled to 10,000 reads. To infer antigen specificity, non-singleton TCRbeta clonotypes were hard-matched against VDJdb, meaning no mismatches were allowed. Clusters with potentially shared antigen targets were formed by grouping CDR3 sequences that differed by one amino acid (Hamming distance 1). Public clonotypes were tested for group enrichment with one-sided Fisher's exact tests after resampling groups to six samples, repeated ten times. Not all clones reach the TCRdb copy of this immuneACCESS table, which keeps in-frame sequences only. Checked studies attribute under half of the gap to unresolved V genes and leave the rest unexplained. V and J calls and clone size follow that table, whereas D and trimming were derived from the DNA. Counted in this sample were under 15,000 clones; roughly four fifths of them appeared once. In total, the top ten clones hold 27% of the sample.

CDR1 and CDR2 are drawn from the germline V gene (reference sequence): MNHNY, SVGAGI. V and J lose 0 bases and 5 bases, and a span of 10 bases separates them. The CDR3 has 14 amino acids, counting the end cysteine and phenylalanine. The entry retains the CDR3 DNA only, 42 bases that are in frame from base 1. The CND-RA patients tested negative on the clinical CCP2 antibody test, and joint destruction in these patients kept progressing despite active therapy. Every CND-RA patient showed typical joint destruction in the wrists and ankles and had failed conventional anti-rheumatic therapy. Sampling of CND-RA patients was performed not at diagnosis but after long disease histories, which spanned decades in several cases. Around 55 millilitres of EDTA-anticoagulated peripheral blood were drawn from each patient. Ficoll-Paque PLUS density gradient separation was used to isolate peripheral blood mononuclear cells. Using AutoMACS magnetic bead positive selection, CD8+ cells were isolated from either fresh or cryopreserved PBMCs, and flow cytometry was used to check purity. Nucleospin Tissue or Tissue XS kits were used for genomic DNA extraction, and quantification was performed on a Qubit 2.0 fluorometer.

The chain is assembled from TRBV6-6 and TRBJ1-1; tentative D gene TRBD1, with 5 bases matching. The sequenced material came from CD8+ T cells from blood. The clonotype originates from a woman aged 30-49 years with seronegative destructive rheumatoid arthritis. The sequenced DNA is TGTGCCAGCAGTTACTCGACCCAGGGAACTGAAGCTTTCTTT. Its coded protein is CASSYSTQGTEAFF.